Each of the 20 T cell receptor beta chains below was sequenced from the same sample in a study of shared clonotypes between healthy human individuals. Repertoires were generated with immunoSEQ multiplex PCR, while TCRdb's copy carries only in-frame clones and drops some. In the table there are 2,500,000 or so clones, 80% to 95% of which are singletons. Sequencing was done on a sample of naive CD4+ T cells from PBMCs. Subset of the sample: CD45RA+ positively selected. Every receptor here comes from a young man in good health. Some clones in this sample may be carry-over from other donors' samples.

Of note for this clone: This sample includes further DNA sequences coding for the same CDR3. V is TRBV7-9 and J is TRBJ2-3, with 11 bases identical to TRBD2. This CDR3 has 15 residues. The V segment lost 2 bases and the J segment 4 bases; nucleotides outside the gene matches: 2. CDR1 is SEHNR and CDR2 is FQNEAQ in the germline V gene (reference sequence). The CDR3, as DNA: TGTGCCAGCAGCTTATTAGCGGGAGGGCCAGATACGCAGTATTTT. Protein: CASSLLAGGPDTQYF.

J is TRBJ2-2 and V is TRBV30; 7 bases align to TRBD1. The CDR3 has 13 amino acids. CDR1 and CDR2 (germline): GTSNPN, SVGIG (reference sequence). V lost 1 base and J lost 7; bases outside the gene matches: 3. In DNA, the CDR3 is TGTGCCTGGAGTGACAGGGGCGGCGGGGAGCTGTTTTTT. Translating it yields CAWSDRGGGELFF.

The genes are TRBV2 and TRBJ1-1; possible D gene TRBD1, 5 bases. V was shortened by 4 bases and J by 5 bases, with 11 bases between the two germline ends. Germline CDR1 is SNHLY and CDR2 is FYNNEI. The length of the CDR3 is 13 residues. CDR3 nucleotide sequence: TGTGCCAGCAGTGCGAGGGGAGCAACTGAAGCTTTCTTT. Translating gives CASSARGATEAFF.

This sequence joins TRBV6-1 and TRBJ1-1, with unresolved D. Germline values: CDR1 MNHNS, CDR2 SASEGT. This CDR3 contains 12 residues. Trimming pared 7 bases from V and 7 bases from J, leaving 13 bases between. This CDR3 is CASILGGIEAFF. The CDR3, as DNA: TGTGCCAGCATCCTAGGAGGGATTGAAGCTTTCTTT.

The chain has TRBV2 and TRBJ2-7; 9 bases align to TRBD2. Germline values: CDR1 SNHLY, CDR2 FYNNEI. V shed 1 base, J shed 2 bases, and the junction held 6 bases outside the gene matches. The CDR3 totals 16 residues. The CDR3 reads CASSEGPAGGPYEQYF. The CDR3 bases are TGTGCCAGCAGTGAAGGTCCAGCGGGAGGTCCCTACGAGCAGTACTTC. Based on the CDR3 plus reference TRBV2 and TRBJ2-7, the full variable domain is EPEVTQTPSHQVTQMGQEVILRCVPISNHLYFYWYRQILGQKVEFLVSFYNNEISEKSEIFDDQFSVERPDGSNFTLKIRSTKLEDSAMYFCASSEGPAGGPYEQYFGPGTRLTVT.

V is TRBV10-3 and J is TRBJ2-1; D remains ambiguous. The CDR3 runs to 13 residues. The V end lost 4 bases, the J end lost 2 bases, and 6 bases lay between the germline ends. From germline, CDR1 is ENHRY and CDR2 SYGVKD. The CDR3 spells CAISAPAYNEQFF. The CDR3 coding sequence is TGTGCCATCAGTGCCCCCGCCTACAATGAGCAGTTCTTC.

The chain joins TRBV5-4 to TRBJ2-1, with D possibly TRBD2 on 6 matching bases. The length of the CDR3 is 13 residues. V lost 2 bases and J lost 8, with 11 bases in between. In germline, CDR1 is SGHNT, CDR2 YYREEE (reference sequence). The DNA for the CDR3 is TGTGCCAGCAGCTTCCTAGCGTGGCATGAGCAGTTCTTC. This codes for CASSFLAWHEQFF.

A remark on this clone: This same CDR3 is encoded by further DNA sequences in the sample. This chain connects TRBV4-3 to TRBJ2-3, with TRBD2 identical over 8 bases. There are 15 residues in the CDR3. J gave up 2 bases and V 1 base, and 2 bases lay outside the gene matches. Germline V gene data show CDR1 as LGHNA and CDR2 as YSLEER. The DNA of the CDR3 is TGCGCCAGCAGCCAAGGTAGCGGGATCACAGATACGCAGTATTTT. Residues: CASSQGSGITDTQYF.

The J gene is TRBJ2-7, the V gene TRBV28; TRBD1 agrees at 12 bases. The germline V gene encodes CDR1 MDHEN and CDR2 SYDVKM. V lost 7 bases to trimming and J lost 5 bases; unmatched junction nucleotides: 9. This CDR3 spans 15 amino acids. CDR3 region: CASTLGTGGRDEQYF. The DNA of the CDR3 is TGTGCCAGCACCCTGGGGACAGGGGGCAGGGACGAGCAGTACTTC.

As for this clone: This specimen includes other DNA sequences encoding the same CDR3. The V gene is TRBV5-1, the J gene TRBJ1-1; tentatively, D is TRBD1 (6 bases). The ends were cut back, 1 base at V and 3 bases at J, with 7 bases in the middle. Germline-derived CDR1 and CDR2 are SGHRS and YFSETQ. The CDR3 is 13 amino acids. CDR3 sequence: CASSLRGDTEAFF. CDR3 DNA: TGCGCCAGCAGCTTGAGGGGGGACACTGAAGCTTTCTTT.

The CDR3 region is CASSPEFGETQYF. The CDR3 coding sequence is TGTGCCAGCAGCCCCGAATTTGGGGAGACCCAGTACTTC. The chain combines TRBV11-2 with TRBJ2-5; no firm D call. The ends were cut back, 5 bases at V and 5 bases at J, with 12 bases in the middle. The CDR3 runs to 13 residues. Germline V CDR1 and CDR2: SGHAT, FQNNGV. Full variable domain (missing parts from reference TRBV11-2 and TRBJ2-5): EAGVAQSPRYKIIEKRQSVAFWCNPISGHATLYWYQQILGQGPKLLIQFQNNGVVDDSQLPKDRFSAERLKGVDSTLKIQPAKLEDSAVYLCASSPEFGETQYFGPGTRLLVL.

The chain couples TRBV7-3 to TRBJ2-3, with unresolved D. V was shortened by 5 bases and J by 2 bases, with 8 bases between the two germline ends. From germline, CDR1 is SGHTA and CDR2 FQGTGA. The CDR3 spans 13 residues. CDR3 coding DNA: TGTGCCAGCAGCCCCGACCACACAGATACGCAGTATTTT. It specifies CASSPDHTDTQYF. The entire variable domain, with the rest obtained from reference TRBV7-3 and TRBJ2-3, is as follows: GAGVSQTPSNKVTEKGKYVELRCDPISGHTALYWYRQSLGQGPEFLIYFQGTGAADDSGLPNDRFFAVRPEGSVSTLKIQRTERGDSAVYLCASSPDHTDTQYFGPGTRLTVL.

In this sample, this clone turned up once. The gene calls are TRBV30 and TRBJ1-3; D is unresolved. CDR3 length: 16 amino acids. Trimming removed 0 bases at V and 2 bases at J, with 14 bases between. Per the germline V gene, CDR1 is GTSNPN and CDR2 is SVGIG (reference sequence). For the CDR3, the DNA is TGTGCCTGGAGTGTATCTGGGAGGGCCGCTGGAAACACCATATATTTT. This gives the protein CAWSVSGRAAGNTIYF.

The chain employs TRBV7-7 and TRBJ2-5, with D possibly TRBD2 on 6 matching bases. This CDR3 region has 16 residues. Germline V lookup: CDR1 SSHAT, CDR2 FNYEAQ (reference sequence). V lost 5 bases to trimming and J lost 5 bases, with 21 bases between them. The CDR3 here is CASSRGADTLRETQYF. The CDR3 DNA reads TGTGCCAGCAGCCGCGGGGCCGACACGTTGCGGGAGACCCAGTACTTC.

The chain combines TRBV7-2 with TRBJ1-1; D not certain. The germline gives CDR1 SGHTA, CDR2 FQGNSA. V lost 1 base to trimming and J lost 11 bases, with 14 bases between them. The CDR3 extends over 13 amino acids. CDR3 sequence reads: CASSLDKARHAFF. The CDR3 region has the DNA TGTGCCAGCAGCTTAGACAAGGCACGGCATGCTTTCTTT.

V is TRBV10-3 and J is TRBJ2-7; 7 nucleotides align to TRBD2. V dropped 2 bases and J dropped 2; count of bases not matched to a gene: 3. Germline loops: CDR1 ENHRY, CDR2 SYGVKD. This CDR3 has 14 residues. This chain's CDR3 is CAISERGTTYEQYF. In DNA form, the CDR3 reads TGTGCCATCAGTGAGAGAGGGACTACCTACGAGCAGTACTTC.

CDR3 sequence (DNA): TGTGCCAGCAGTTATCCACAGGGGGTTGAGGAAAAACTGTTTTTT. Its protein product is CASSYPQGVEEKLFF. The rearrangement joins TRBV6-6 to TRBJ1-4; 8 bases align to TRBD1. The germline gives CDR1 MNHNY, CDR2 SVGAGI (reference sequence). After removal of 3 bases from V and 8 bases from J, the junction contained 8 bases not matched to a gene. The CDR3 runs to 15 residues.

The CDR3, as DNA: TGTGCCAGCAGATCTCTAGCGGGAGGGTGGAATGAGCAGTTCTTC. Its protein is CASRSLAGGWNEQFF. The chain joins TRBV6-5 to TRBJ2-1; TRBD2 aligns across 12 bases. The germline gives CDR1 MNHEY, CDR2 SVGAGI. The CDR3 runs to 15 residues. Trimming removed 6 bases from V and 7 bases from J; junction bases left unmatched: 7.

The chain employs TRBV11-2 and TRBJ2-5; D remains ambiguous. The germline V and J ends were trimmed by 5 bases and 3 bases, with 13 bases remaining between them. Germline lookup yields CDR1 SGHAT and CDR2 FQNNGV. This CDR3 is built from 14 residues. For the CDR3, the DNA is TGTGCCAGCAGCCCCCGCCAGATTGAAGAGACCCAGTACTTC. This translates into CASSPRQIEETQYF.

The chain couples TRBV10-3 to TRBJ2-1; D perhaps matches TRBD1 (6 bases). CDR3 size: 15 residues. Germline-derived CDR1 and CDR2 are ENHRY and SYGVKD. V shed 6 bases and J shed 0 bases, with 12 bases lying between them. CDR3 in DNA: TGTGCCATCAGGAGGGGGTCCAGCTCCTACAATGAGCAGTTCTTC. This codes for CAIRRGSSSYNEQFF.